The rows below give T cell receptor beta chains drawn from one sample of a study of T cells in Graves' hyperthyroidism and ophthalmopathy. TCRdb reanalysed the multiplex PCR reads using MiXCR and keeps one entry per CDR3 protein. This sample has hundreds of thousands of distinct CDR3 sequences, with around 17% found just once. Material for sequencing was blood. The receptors were gathered from a woman between 18 and 29 years old with Graves' hyperthyroidism. Both conserved end residues are part of each CDR3. A D gene is named only where the DNA matches it firmly. Part of the rows lack a size; the others show once, few, many or a class for expanded clones.

V	D	J	size	DNA	CDR3
TRBV4-3	NA	TRBJ1-4	few	TGCGCCAGCAGCCAAACCACCCGTATCGAAAAACTGTTTTTT	CASSQTTRIEKLFF
TRBV12-3/TRBV12-4	TRBD1	TRBJ2-7	NA	TGTGCCAGCAGTTTGAAACAGGGGATCGACGAGCAGTACTTC	CASSLKQGIDEQYF
TRBV9	TRBD1	TRBJ2-2	few	TGTGCCAGCCGACTGCAGGACAGGGTTTGGCTAGACACCGGGGAGCTGTTTTTT	CASRLQDRVWLDTGELFF
TRBV20-1	NA	TRBJ2-7	many	TGCAGTGCCACCAAACCAGGGGCCCACGAGCAGTACTTC	CSATKPGAHEQYF
TRBV12-3/TRBV12-4	NA	TRBJ1-3	NA	TGTGCCAGCAGTTTAGCAGGGGCTCGTGGAAACACCATATATTTT	CASSLAGARGNTIYF
TRBV6-1	NA	TRBJ1-1	few	TGTGCCAGCAGTTCTACAGGTTTCGGGAACACTGAAGCTTTCTTT	CASSSTGFGNTEAFF
TRBV28	NA	TRBJ2-5	many	TGTGCCAGCACCGGGTCCATCGAGACCCAGTACTTC	CASTGSIETQYF
TRBV10-3	NA	TRBJ1-4	NA	TGTGCCATCAGTGAGTCGCCCGGGATTGATGAAAAACTGTTTTTT	CAISESPGIDEKLFF
TRBV5-4	TRBD2	TRBJ2-3	NA	TGTGCCAGCAGTCGTCCGGGACTAGGAACAGATACGCAGTATTTT	CASSRPGLGTDTQYF
TRBV19	NA	TRBJ1-5	few	TGTGCCAGTAGTAGACGGAATAGCAATCAGCCCCAGCATTTT	CASSRRNSNQPQHF
TRBV24-1	NA	TRBJ2-1	few	TGTGCCACCCCGTCCGGGCGAGTGCGAAGTTATTTGGGGTTCTTC	CATPSGRVRSYLGFF
TRBV9	NA	TRBJ1-1	few	TGTGCCAGCAGCGTATATGGGGGGAATATGAACACTGAAGCTTTCTTT	CASSVYGGNMNTEAFF
TRBV6-2/TRBV6-3	NA	TRBJ2-2	NA	TGTGCCAGCAGACTACGGACTGGGATTTACGGGGAGCTGTTTTTT	CASRLRTGIYGELFF
TRBV12-3/TRBV12-4	NA	TRBJ1-1	many	TGTGCCAGCAGACCCGTCCGAGCGAACACTGAAGCTTTCTTT	CASRPVRANTEAFF
TRBV24-1	TRBD2	TRBJ2-7	NA	TGTGCCACCAGTGATTCTAGCGGGAGTTACGAGCAGTACTTC	CATSDSSGSYEQYF
TRBV2	NA	TRBJ1-2	NA	TGTGCCAGCAGTGATGGTGGGATCTATGGCTACACCTTC	CASSDGGIYGYTF
TRBV3-1	TRBD1	TRBJ2-7	NA	TGTGCCAGCAGCCAAGATGCAGGGACAGGCGAGCAGTACTTC	CASSQDAGTGEQYF
TRBV18	NA	TRBJ1-5	many	TGTGCCAGCTCCGGTACAGGGCCTCAGCCCCAGCATTTT	CASSGTGPQPQHF
TRBV6-4	TRBD2	TRBJ2-2	few	TGTGCCAGCAGTCGACTAGCGGGAACGAACACCGGGGAGCTGTTTTTT	CASSRLAGTNTGELFF